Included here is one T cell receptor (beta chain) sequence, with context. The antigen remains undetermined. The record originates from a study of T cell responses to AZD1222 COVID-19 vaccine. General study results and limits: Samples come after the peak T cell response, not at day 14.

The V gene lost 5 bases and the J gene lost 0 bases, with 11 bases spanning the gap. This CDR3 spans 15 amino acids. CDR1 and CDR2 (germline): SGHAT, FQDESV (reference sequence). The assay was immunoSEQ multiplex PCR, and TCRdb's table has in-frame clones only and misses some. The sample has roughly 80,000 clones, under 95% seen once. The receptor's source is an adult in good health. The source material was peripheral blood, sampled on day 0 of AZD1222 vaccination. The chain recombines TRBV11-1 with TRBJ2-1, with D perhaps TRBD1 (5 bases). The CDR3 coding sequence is TGTGCCAGCAGCGTACAGGTCTACTCCTACAATGAGCAGTTCTTC. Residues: CASSVQVYSYNEQFF.